The 15 T cell receptor beta chains given below trace back to one sample, sequenced in a study of identical twins (dated by TCRdb to the mid-2010s). Library creation used 5' RACE. The run used an Illumina HiSeq 2000. TCRdb reprocessing: public reads trimmed at Q25 with fastp, clones called with MiXCR, in-frame beta chains kept. Under each unique CDR3 protein, matching rows form one entry showing the most common genes and DNA. The sample table lists over 600,000 distinct CDR3 sequences, 21% of them with a count of one. More than 4% of the sample is taken by the ten largest. The sample was also linked to a second study, of T cells expressing NK-cell markers.

Sequenced material: PBMCs. The receptor set was obtained from a young woman in good health.

This sequence joins TRBV5-5 and TRBJ2-7; D unclear. CDR1 is SGHKS and CDR2 is YYEKEE in the germline V gene (reference sequence). The CDR3 runs 12 residues. Trimming left V 6 bases short and J 5 bases short, with 12 bases between. The CDR3 DNA reads as TGTGCCAGCACCGCCGGTAGTGACGAGCAGTACTTC. Protein sequence: CASTAGSDEQYF.

This clonotype has just a few counts. V gene TRBV6-1 combines with J gene TRBJ2-7; D might be TRBD2 (7 bases). CDR3 size: 15 residues. Germline V gene lookup returns CDR1 MNHNS and CDR2 SASEGT. Trimming stripped 6 bases from V and 5 bases from J, with 20 bases between. The CDR3 sequence: CASSRSWGGNDEQYF. The CDR3 nucleotides are TGTGCCAGCAGCCGCTCATGGGGGGGCAACGACGAGCAGTACTTC.

The chain uses TRBV20-1 and TRBJ2-3; 7 bases agree with TRBD2. Per germline, CDR1 DFQATT and CDR2 SNEGSKA (reference sequence). This CDR3 spans 13 amino acids. Trimming at V came to 7 bases and at J to 1 base, leaving 5 bases not matched to a gene. CDR3 in DNA: TGCAGTGGTGCGGGAGCGGGCACAGATACGCAGTATTTT. This codes for CSGAGAGTDTQYF.

In this sample, this clonotype turned up a few times. This chain uses TRBV5-8 with TRBJ2-3, with D possibly being TRBD2 (6 bases). The V end lost 2 bases, the J end lost 1 base, and 14 bases lay between the germline ends. CDR1 and CDR2 from the germline V gene are SGHTS and YDEGEE. The CDR3 extends over 16 amino acids. The CDR3, as DNA: TGTGCCAGCAGCTTTTGGGGGGAGGCTGGCACAGATACGCAGTATTTT. Protein sequence: CASSFWGEAGTDTQYF.

V gene TRBV27 combines with J gene TRBJ2-7; TRBD1 agrees at 7 bases. CDR1 is MNHEY, CDR2 SMNVEV, per germline (reference sequence). V lost 6 bases and J lost 5; bases outside the gene matches: 13. The CDR3 is 15 amino acids. This CDR3 reads CASSHDRALVHEQYF. The DNA of the CDR3 is TGTGCCAGCAGCCACGACAGGGCCCTGGTCCACGAGCAGTACTTC.

A few counts support this clonotype. The rearrangement links TRBV20-1 to TRBJ2-7; no definite D call. The CDR3 spans 14 residues. Germline V gives CDR1 DFQATT, CDR2 SNEGSKA (reference sequence). Trimming removed 6 bases at V and 2 bases at J, with 17 bases between. The CDR3 sequence: CSACGSELPYEQYF. The CDR3 region has the DNA TGCAGTGCCTGTGGGTCAGAGCTTCCCTACGAGCAGTACTTC.

V usage is TRBV20-1 and J usage is TRBJ2-3; D uncertain. Germline V gene data show CDR1 as DFQATT and CDR2 as SNEGSKA (reference sequence). Between the trimmed V and J ends, which lost 6 bases and 6 bases, there was a span of 16 bases. There are 13 residues in the CDR3. The CDR3 DNA reads TGCAGTGCCTGGACGGATGAAGACGATACGCAGTATTTT. Its translation is CSAWTDEDDTQYF.

J is TRBJ2-5 and V is TRBV9; D assignment may be TRBD1 or TRBD2 (5 bases each). This CDR3 region has 14 residues. The germline CDR1 and CDR2 sequences are SGDLS and YYNGEE. The V end was cut by 0 bases, the J end by 1 base, with 7 bases between. The CDR3 here is CASSVGGTQETQYF. The CDR3 DNA follows: TGTGCCAGCAGCGTAGGAGGGACCCAAGAGACCCAGTACTTC. Filled out from reference TRBV9 and TRBJ2-5, the complete variable domain reads DSGVTQTPKHLITATGQRVTLRCSPRSGDLSVYWYQQSLDQGLQFLIQYYNGEERAKGNILERFSAQQFPDLHSELNLSSLELGDSALYFCASSVGGTQETQYFGPGTRLLVL.

This clonotype was seen many times. The chain recombines TRBV12-3 or TRBV12-4 with TRBJ1-2; 8 nucleotides agree with TRBD1. V shed 5 bases and J 4 bases; nucleotides not matched to a gene: 9. There are 15 residues in the CDR3. Written as DNA, the CDR3 is TGTGCCAGCAGTCCGACAGGGGTGAGAGTCTATGGCTACACCTTC. Translated: CASSPTGVRVYGYTF.

There are a few counts of this clonotype. V gene TRBV7-2 combines with J gene TRBJ1-1; possible D gene TRBD1, 5 bases. Trimming took off 0 bases at V and 0 bases at J, with 23 bases between the two ends. The CDR3 runs 20 residues. Germline CDR1 SGHTA, CDR2 FQGNSA. This CDR3 is CASSLARGFGTLRMNTEAFF. The CDR3 DNA follows: TGTGCCAGCAGCTTAGCGAGGGGATTCGGGACCCTGAGAATGAACACTGAAGCTTTCTTT.

The rearrangement uses TRBV10-3 and TRBJ2-2; 7 bases agree with TRBD2. J was trimmed by 7 bases and V by 6 bases; bases with no gene match: 17. The CDR3 totals 17 residues. The V gene's germline CDR1 is ENHRY and CDR2 SYGVKD. CDR3 sequence reads: CAIRAHLAGVMIGELFF. The CDR3 DNA is TGTGCCATCAGGGCCCATTTGGCGGGAGTTATGATCGGGGAGCTGTTTTTT.

The chain links TRBV12-3 or TRBV12-4 to TRBJ2-3; D is unresolved. V lost 5 bases and J 0 bases, leaving 12 bases between the germline ends. This CDR3 has 15 residues. Here the CDR3 DNA reads TGTGCCAGCAGTCCCACTATACCGAGCACAGATACGCAGTATTTT. This encodes CASSPTIPSTDTQYF.

In this sample, this clonotype turned up a few times. This sequence joins TRBV7-2 and TRBJ2-7, with D tentatively TRBD2 (5 bases). The germline V gene encodes CDR1 SGHTA and CDR2 FQGNSA. V lost 6 bases to trimming and J lost 6 bases, with 12 bases between them. This CDR3 has 12 amino acids. The CDR3 loop is CASSSTTSEQYF. As DNA, the CDR3 is TGTGCCAGCAGTAGTACTACTAGCGAGCAGTACTTC. Drawing the rest from reference TRBV7-2 and TRBJ2-7, the complete variable domain is GAGVSQSPSNKVTEKGKDVELRCDPISGHTALYWYRQSLGQGLEFLIYFQGNSAPDKSGLPSDRFSAERTGGSVSTLTIQRTQQEDSAVYLCASSSTTSEQYFGPGTRLTVT.

The chain couples TRBV29-1 to TRBJ2-3, with D maybe TRBD2 (6 bases). CDR1 is SQVTM and CDR2 is ANQGSEA in the germline V gene. The V and J ends lost 2 bases and 2 bases respectively, with 8 bases between them. CDR3 length equals 13 residues. The CDR3 region is CSVETSTTDTQYF. DNA for the CDR3: TGCAGCGTTGAAACTAGCACCACAGATACGCAGTATTTT.

The chain combines TRBV18 with TRBJ1-1; D ambiguous. Trimming cost V 4 bases and J 1 base, with 7 bases left between them. This CDR3 comprises 13 residues. Germline V gives CDR1 KGHSH, CDR2 LQKENI. In nucleotides, the CDR3 is TGTGCCAGCTCACTTAACCCGAACACTGAAGCTTTCTTT. Translation gives CASSLNPNTEAFF. Drawing the rest from reference TRBV18 and TRBJ1-1, the complete variable domain is NAGVMQNPRHLVRRRGQEARLRCSPMKGHSHVYWYRQLPEEGLKFMVYLQKENIIDESGMPKERFSAEFPKEGPSILRIQQVVRGDSAAYFCASSLNPNTEAFFGQGTRLTVV.